The 25 T cell receptor beta chains below come from one sample, sequenced in a study of regulatory T cells in long-lasting Graves disease. As for time point: newly diagnosed GD, antithyroid drugs for less than 3 months. Following extraction of RNA from PBMCs, that RNA was used to make the TCR library. CDR3-region Arm-PCR and iRepertoire HTBI primers produced the TCR beta libraries. TCRdb re-derived calls from the multiplex PCR reads in MiXCR, one entry per CDR3 protein. The profile shows about 520,000 distinct CDR3 sequences, about 12% of them singletons. These same records also appear under a second study, on T cells in Graves' hyperthyroidism and ophthalmopathy.

Sequencing was performed on peripheral blood mononuclear cells (PBMCs), taken at new diagnosis, from a patient treated with antithyroid drugs. The receptors shown here come from a woman in her twenties or thirties with Graves disease.

This clonotype was detected many times. This sequence joins TRBV6-1 and TRBJ2-3; the D gene is possibly TRBD2 (6 bases). Trimming removed 6 bases at V and 3 bases at J, with 13 bases between. Per germline, CDR1 MNHNS and CDR2 SASEGT. The CDR3 contains 14 residues. The CDR3 DNA reads as TGTGCCAGCAGAGAGTTGGGGGGAACAGATACGCAGTATTTT. Residues: CASRELGGTDTQYF.

This clonotype was counted ten times or more. This chain uses TRBV20-1 with TRBJ2-7; 11 nucleotides match TRBD2. Germline lookup yields CDR1 DFQATT and CDR2 SNEGSKA (reference sequence). The CDR3 loop spans 14 amino acids. V lost 3 bases and J lost 4; bases outside the gene matches: 5. The CDR3 protein is CSARGLAEPYEQYF. In nucleotides, the CDR3 is TGCAGTGCTAGGGGACTAGCGGAGCCGTACGAGCAGTACTTC.

The table lists this clonotype with many counts. This chain joins TRBV27 and TRBJ2-1; TRBD2 matches at 10 bases. The CDR3 has 14 amino acids. The V segment lost 6 bases and the J segment 7 bases; nucleotides outside the gene matches: 6. The germline gives CDR1 MNHEY, CDR2 SMNVEV (reference sequence). DNA of the CDR3: TGTGCCAGCAGGCTAGCGGGAGTAGGGAATGAGCAGTTCTTC. This gives the protein CASRLAGVGNEQFF.

This clonotype has ten or more counts. This chain uses TRBV12-3 or TRBV12-4 with TRBJ2-2, with a possible D match to TRBD1 (5 bases). The ends were cut back, 5 bases at V and 2 bases at J, with 9 bases in the middle. The CDR3 loop spans 14 amino acids. The CDR3 DNA sequence: TGTGCCAGCAGTCTTGACAGAAACACCGGGGAGCTGTTTTTT. Protein: CASSLDRNTGELFF.

Many counts were recorded for this clonotype. The V call is TRBV2, the J call TRBJ1-2; D is possibly TRBD1 (5 bases). Germline CDR1 is SNHLY and CDR2 is FYNNEI. V lost 5 bases and J lost 6, with 13 bases in between. The CDR3 covers 13 residues. The CDR3 nucleotides are TGTGCCAGCAGTCCCGGGGCCAGTAATGGCTACACCTTC. The encoded protein is CASSPGASNGYTF.

This clonotype was seen many times. The V gene is TRBV19, the J gene TRBJ1-6, with D possibly TRBD1 on 5 matching bases. Trimming removed 3 bases from V and 6 bases from J, with 9 bases in between. This CDR3 comprises 14 residues. CDR1 and CDR2 (germline): LNHDA, SQIVND (reference sequence). CDR3 in amino acids: CASSIRTSNSPLHF. CDR3 in DNA: TGTGCCAGTAGTATCCGGACAAGTAATTCACCCCTCCACTTT.

The rearrangement joins TRBV3-1 to TRBJ2-1, with TRBD2 identical over 12 bases. The CDR3 is 15 residues long. Trimming cost V 4 bases and J 5 bases; bases outside gene matches: 3. Germline CDR1 LGHDT, CDR2 YNNKEL (reference sequence). CDR3 in DNA: TGTGCCAGCAGCCGTCGGACTAGCGGGGACAATGAGCAGTTCTTC. Translating it yields CASSRRTSGDNEQFF.

This clonotype was observed many times. CDR3 nucleotides: TGTGCCAGCAGCTTGATCTATGGTGGGCCGAAGTATGAGCAGTTCTTC. This sequence encodes CASSLIYGGPKYEQFF. This chain connects TRBV7-2 to TRBJ2-1; D is uncertain. The CDR3 runs to 16 residues. Trimming removed 3 bases from V and 8 bases from J, with 20 bases in between. Germline-derived CDR1 and CDR2 are SGHTA and FQGNSA.

This clonotype was detected many times. The gene calls are TRBV30 and TRBJ2-5; no firm D call. The CDR3 loop spans 13 amino acids. Germline values: CDR1 GTSNPN, CDR2 SVGIG (reference sequence). Deletions cut 5 bases from V and 4 bases from J, with 14 bases between. CDR3 sequence reads: CAWVGILGETQYF. The CDR3 DNA follows: TGTGCCTGGGTAGGGATTCTTGGAGAGACCCAGTACTTC. The full variable domain, rest sourced from reference TRBV30 and TRBJ2-5, is SQTIHQWPATLVQPVGSPLSLECTVEGTSNPNLYWYRQAAGRGLQLLFYSVGIGQISSEVPQNLSASRPQDRQFILSSKKLLLSDSGFYLCAWVGILGETQYFGPGTRLLVL.

For this clonotype: Being one base from a much bigger clone, this may be a read error. The chain uses TRBV7-2 and TRBJ1-2, with D uncertain. CDR3 length: 15 residues. Trimming took 4 bases from V and 5 from J, leaving 17 bases between them. Germline values: CDR1 SGHTA, CDR2 FQGNSA. Written as DNA, the CDR3 is TGTGCCAGCAGCTGGGAGACGAGCCTCAAATATGGCTACACCTTC. Its translation is CASSWETSLKYGYTF.

This clonotype has ten or more counts. The V call is TRBV18, the J call TRBJ1-2; 9 nucleotides agree with TRBD1. Germline-derived CDR1 and CDR2 are KGHSH and LQKENI. The CDR3 runs 16 residues. The V gene end was trimmed by 4 bases and the J gene end by 3 bases; junction bases not matched to a gene: 9. This chain's CDR3 is CASSQLLTGGYYGYTF. DNA of the CDR3: TGTGCCAGCTCACAGCTTCTGACAGGGGGGTACTATGGCTACACCTTC. Supplemented by reference TRBV18 and TRBJ1-2, the full variable domain reads NAGVMQNPRHLVRRRGQEARLRCSPMKGHSHVYWYRQLPEEGLKFMVYLQKENIIDESGMPKERFSAEFPKEGPSILRIQQVVRGDSAAYFCASSQLLTGGYYGYTFGSGTRLTVV.

This clonotype came up a few times. The chain has TRBV9 and TRBJ2-1; unclear D gene. The germline V and J ends were trimmed by 1 base and 7 bases, with 12 bases remaining between them. This CDR3 region has 14 residues. The germline V gene has CDR1 SGDLS and CDR2 YYNGEE. In DNA, the CDR3 is TGTGCCAGCAGCGTAAGGTCAGGTTCTAATGAGCAGTTCTTC. Its protein is CASSVRSGSNEQFF.

The chain combines TRBV20-1 with TRBJ2-1, with D unresolved. The V end lost 5 bases, the J end lost 9 bases, and 20 bases lay between the germline ends. Germline CDR1 DFQATT, CDR2 SNEGSKA (reference sequence). This CDR3 contains 14 residues. CDR3 sequence: CSAPRRSSRSEQFF. Here the CDR3 DNA reads TGCAGTGCTCCGCGACGGTCTAGTAGGTCTGAGCAGTTCTTC.

This clonotype showed up many times. The V gene is TRBV27, the J gene TRBJ2-4, with D hard to call. CDR3 length: 16 residues. Germline CDR1 and CDR2: MNHEY and SMNVEV (reference sequence). V was clipped by 4 bases and J by 0 bases, with 13 bases between them. The CDR3 DNA sequence: TGTGCCAGCAGTTCACTTACCCAGCTAGCCAAAAACATTCAGTACTTC. Its translation: CASSSLTQLAKNIQYF.

This clonotype has ten or more counts. V and J are TRBV13 and TRBJ2-7; possible D gene TRBD2, 5 bases. The CDR3 is made up of 14 amino acids. V was trimmed by 6 bases and J by 2 bases, leaving 14 bases between them. Germline lookup yields CDR1 PRHDT and CDR2 FYEKMQ (reference sequence). The CDR3 reads CASSLSASPYEQYF. In DNA, the CDR3 is TGTGCCAGCAGTTTATCGGCTAGCCCCTACGAGCAGTACTTC.

J is TRBJ1-5 and V is TRBV19, with D possibly TRBD1 on 5 matching bases. Between the trimmed V and J ends, which lost 2 bases and 7 bases, there was a span of 15 bases. The CDR3 loop spans 15 amino acids. CDR1 and CDR2 (germline): LNHDA, SQIVND (reference sequence). CDR3: CASSIWSSRGQPQHF. As DNA, the CDR3 is TGTGCCAGTAGTATATGGAGCTCCCGGGGGCAGCCCCAGCATTTT.

This clonotype has ten or more counts. The chain couples TRBV28 to TRBJ1-2; perhaps TRBD1 as D (5 bases). Trimming took off 7 bases at V and 4 bases at J, with 13 bases between the two ends. The germline V gene encodes CDR1 MDHEN and CDR2 SYDVKM. This CDR3 contains 13 residues. The DNA for the CDR3 is TGTGCCAGCAATGGGGGACGGAGCTATGGCTACACCTTC. This gives the protein CASNGGRSYGYTF.

This clonotype turned up a few times. This rearrangement joins TRBV7-8 to TRBJ2-5, with 10 bases lining up with TRBD2. CDR3 length: 15 residues. Looked up from germline, CDR1 is SGHVS and CDR2 is FQNEAQ. The V segment lost 4 bases and the J segment 6 bases; nucleotides outside the gene matches: 8. CDR3 sequence reads: CASSSPGLALKTQYF. DNA for the CDR3: TGTGCCAGCAGCTCACCGGGACTAGCGCTAAAGACCCAGTACTTC.

CDR3 region: CASSEAEPNTGELFF. The CDR3 bases are TGTGCCAGCAGCGAAGCGGAGCCGAACACCGGGGAGCTGTTTTTT. The V call is TRBV4-2, the J call TRBJ2-2; perhaps TRBD2 as D (5 bases). CDR1 is LGHNA and CDR2 is YNFKEQ in the germline V gene. V was shortened by 5 bases and J by 0 bases, with 10 bases between the two germline ends. This CDR3 has 15 amino acids.

This clonotype was seen at least ten times. The V gene is TRBV6-2 or TRBV6-3, the J gene TRBJ2-1; a possible D gene is TRBD2 (7 bases). CDR1 and CDR2 from the germline V gene are MNHEY and SVGEGT. The CDR3 has 14 amino acids. Trimming removed 7 bases from V and 4 bases from J, with 14 bases in between. As DNA, the CDR3 is TGTGCCAGCAAGAGCAGGGGAGGGTACAATGAGCAGTTCTTC. Its protein is CASKSRGGYNEQFF.

The chain links TRBV4-1 to TRBJ2-2; 7 positions match TRBD1. V lost 4 bases to trimming and J lost 6 bases; unmatched junction nucleotides: 8. The CDR3 runs 15 residues. Germline V gene sequence: CDR1 MGHRA, CDR2 YSYEKL. The CDR3 is CASSLDGQAPGELFF. In DNA form, the CDR3 reads TGCGCCAGCAGCCTCGACGGACAGGCCCCCGGGGAGCTGTTTTTT.

V is TRBV16 and J is TRBJ1-5; D is possibly TRBD1 (5 bases). Germline V gene lookup returns CDR1 KGHSY and CDR2 FQNENV. The CDR3 spans 16 residues. The ends were cut back, 2 bases at V and 0 bases at J, with 11 bases in the middle. This CDR3 reads CASSQQGSLSNQPQHF. The CDR3 DNA is TGTGCCAGCAGCCAACAGGGCAGCCTTAGCAATCAGCCCCAGCATTTT.

The table lists this clonotype with many counts. V usage is TRBV2 and J usage is TRBJ2-1, with 7 bases aligning to TRBD2. This CDR3 region has 18 residues. The ends lost 1 base at V and 2 bases at J; junction bases unmatched: 11. Per the germline V gene, CDR1 is SNHLY and CDR2 is FYNNEI. The CDR3, as DNA: TGTGCCAGCAGTGAAGGCGCCGGACTAGTTGGGCCCTACAATGAGCAGTTCTTC. The encoded protein is CASSEGAGLVGPYNEQFF.

V gene TRBV20-1 combines with J gene TRBJ2-3, with D possibly called TRBD1 or TRBD2 (5 bases each). The CDR3 loop spans 14 amino acids. Germline CDR1 and CDR2: DFQATT and SNEGSKA (reference sequence). V lost 5 bases and J 2 bases, leaving 14 bases between the germline ends. The CDR3 nucleotides read TGCAGTGCTCCTTGGGGGAGCGTCACAGATACGCAGTATTTT. This sequence encodes CSAPWGSVTDTQYF.

This clonotype was found many times. The gene calls are TRBV6-1 and TRBJ2-1, with TRBD2 as a possible D gene (5 bases). Per the germline V gene, CDR1 is MNHNS and CDR2 is SASEGT. The CDR3 loop spans 15 amino acids. Trimming took off 6 bases at V and 0 bases at J, with 12 bases between the two ends. CDR3 amino acids: CASRPTRFSYNEQFF. The CDR3 bases are TGTGCCAGCAGGCCTACTAGGTTCTCCTACAATGAGCAGTTCTTC.